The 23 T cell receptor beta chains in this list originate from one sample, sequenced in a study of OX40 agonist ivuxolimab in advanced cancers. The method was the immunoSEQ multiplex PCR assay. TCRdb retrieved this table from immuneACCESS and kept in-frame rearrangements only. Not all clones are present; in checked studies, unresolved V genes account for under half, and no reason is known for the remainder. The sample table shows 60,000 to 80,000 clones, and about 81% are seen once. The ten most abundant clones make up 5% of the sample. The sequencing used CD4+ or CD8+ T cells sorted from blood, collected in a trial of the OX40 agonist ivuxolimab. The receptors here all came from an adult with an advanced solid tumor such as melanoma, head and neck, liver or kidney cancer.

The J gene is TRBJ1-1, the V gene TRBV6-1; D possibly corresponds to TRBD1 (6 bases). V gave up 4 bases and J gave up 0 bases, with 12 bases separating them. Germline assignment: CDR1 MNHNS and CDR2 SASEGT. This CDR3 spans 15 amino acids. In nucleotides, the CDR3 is TGTGCCAGCAGTGCCCTGACAGGAGTGAACACTGAAGCTTTCTTT. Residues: CASSALTGVNTEAFF.

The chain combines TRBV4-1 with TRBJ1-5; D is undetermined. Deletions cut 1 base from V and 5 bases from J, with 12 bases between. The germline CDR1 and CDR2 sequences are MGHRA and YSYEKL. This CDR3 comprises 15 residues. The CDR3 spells CASSQAPRLDQPQHF. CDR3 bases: TGCGCCAGCAGCCAAGCGCCCCGGCTCGATCAGCCCCAGCATTTT.

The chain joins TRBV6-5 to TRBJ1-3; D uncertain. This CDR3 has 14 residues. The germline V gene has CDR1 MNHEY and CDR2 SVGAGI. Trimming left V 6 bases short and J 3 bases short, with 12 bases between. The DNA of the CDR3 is TGTGCCAGCAGGCTCGGGGTTGGTGGAAACACCATATATTTT. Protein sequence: CASRLGVGGNTIYF.

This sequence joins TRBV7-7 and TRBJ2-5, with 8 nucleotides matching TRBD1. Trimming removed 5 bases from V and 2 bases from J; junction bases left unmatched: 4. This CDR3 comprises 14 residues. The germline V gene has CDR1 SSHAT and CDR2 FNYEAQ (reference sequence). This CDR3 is CASSQRQGQETQYF. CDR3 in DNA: TGTGCCAGCAGCCAAAGACAGGGGCAAGAGACCCAGTACTTC.

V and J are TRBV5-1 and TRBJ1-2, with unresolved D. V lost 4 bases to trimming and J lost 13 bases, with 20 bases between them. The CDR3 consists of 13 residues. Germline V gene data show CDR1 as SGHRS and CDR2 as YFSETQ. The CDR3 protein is CASSADPRDELTF. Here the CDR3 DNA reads TGCGCCAGCAGCGCTGACCCGAGGGATGAGCTCACCTTC.

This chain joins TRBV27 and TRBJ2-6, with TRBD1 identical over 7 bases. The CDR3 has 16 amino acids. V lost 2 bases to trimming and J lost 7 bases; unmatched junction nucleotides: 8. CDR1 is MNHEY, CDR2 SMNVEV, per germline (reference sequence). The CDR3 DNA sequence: TGTGCCAGCAGTTTAACAGGGGTGCGTATAGCCAACGTCCTGACTTTC. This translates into CASSLTGVRIANVLTF.

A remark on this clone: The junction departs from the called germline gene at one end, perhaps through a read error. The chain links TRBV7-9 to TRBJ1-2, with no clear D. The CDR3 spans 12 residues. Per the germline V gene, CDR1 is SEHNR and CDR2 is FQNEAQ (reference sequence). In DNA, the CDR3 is TGTGCCAGCAGCTTAGTTAGACGACAACTGGAATTC. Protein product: CASSLVRRQLEF.

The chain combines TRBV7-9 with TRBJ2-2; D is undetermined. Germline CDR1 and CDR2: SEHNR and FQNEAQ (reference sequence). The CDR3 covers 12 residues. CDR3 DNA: TGTTACGTCGATTCGAACACCGGGGAGCTGTTTTTT. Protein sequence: CYVDSNTGELFF.

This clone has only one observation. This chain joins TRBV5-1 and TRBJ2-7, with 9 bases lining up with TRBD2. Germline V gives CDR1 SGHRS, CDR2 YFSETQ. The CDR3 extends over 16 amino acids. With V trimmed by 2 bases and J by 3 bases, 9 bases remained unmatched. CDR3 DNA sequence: TGCGCCAGCAGCTTAGCAGCGGGGGGAATCGGCTACGAGCAGTACTTC. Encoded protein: CASSLAAGGIGYEQYF.

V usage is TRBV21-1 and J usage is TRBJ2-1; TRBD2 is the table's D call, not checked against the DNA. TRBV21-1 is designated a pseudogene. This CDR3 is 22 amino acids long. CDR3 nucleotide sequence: TGTGCCAGCAGCAAAGCGCGGCTAGCGGGAGTCCGGGTAAACTCAGGCTACAATGAGCAGTTCTTC. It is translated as CASSKARLAGVRVNSGYNEQFF.

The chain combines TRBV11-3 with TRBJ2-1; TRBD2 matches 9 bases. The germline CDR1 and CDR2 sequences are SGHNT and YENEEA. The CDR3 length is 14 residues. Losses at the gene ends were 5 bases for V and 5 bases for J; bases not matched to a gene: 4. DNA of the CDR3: TGTGCCAGCAGCCGACTAGCGGTAAACAATGAGCAGTTCTTC. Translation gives CASSRLAVNNEQFF. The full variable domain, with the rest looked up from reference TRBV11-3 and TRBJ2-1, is EAGVVQSPRYKIIEKKQPVAFWCNPISGHNTLYWYLQNLGQGPELLIRYENEEAVDDSQLPKDRFSAERLKGVDSTLKIQPAELGDSAVYLCASSRLAVNNEQFFGPGTRLTVL.

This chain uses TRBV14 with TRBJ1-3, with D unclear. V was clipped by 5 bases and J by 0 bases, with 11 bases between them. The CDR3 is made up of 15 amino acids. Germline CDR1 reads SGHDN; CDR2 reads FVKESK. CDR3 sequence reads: CASSAWESSGNTIYF. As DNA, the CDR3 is TGTGCCAGCAGCGCCTGGGAAAGCTCTGGAAACACCATATATTTT.

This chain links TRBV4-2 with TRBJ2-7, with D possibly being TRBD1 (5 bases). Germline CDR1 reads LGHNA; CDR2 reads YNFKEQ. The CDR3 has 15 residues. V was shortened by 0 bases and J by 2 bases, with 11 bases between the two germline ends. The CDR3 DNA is TGTGCCAGCAGCCAAGATTCCGGACAAGCCTACGAGCAGTACTTC. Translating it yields CASSQDSGQAYEQYF.

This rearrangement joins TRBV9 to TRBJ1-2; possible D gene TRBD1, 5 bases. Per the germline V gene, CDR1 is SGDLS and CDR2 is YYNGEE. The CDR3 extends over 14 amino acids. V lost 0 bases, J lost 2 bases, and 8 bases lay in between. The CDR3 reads CASSVDGGNYGYTF. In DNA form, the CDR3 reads TGTGCCAGCAGCGTAGACGGGGGGAACTATGGCTACACCTTC.

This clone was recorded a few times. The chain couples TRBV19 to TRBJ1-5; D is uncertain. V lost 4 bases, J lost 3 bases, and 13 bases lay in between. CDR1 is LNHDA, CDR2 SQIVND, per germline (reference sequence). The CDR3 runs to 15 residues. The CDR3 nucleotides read TGTGCCAGTAGTACCGGGCACTTAATCAATCAGCCCCAGCATTTT. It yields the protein CASSTGHLINQPQHF.

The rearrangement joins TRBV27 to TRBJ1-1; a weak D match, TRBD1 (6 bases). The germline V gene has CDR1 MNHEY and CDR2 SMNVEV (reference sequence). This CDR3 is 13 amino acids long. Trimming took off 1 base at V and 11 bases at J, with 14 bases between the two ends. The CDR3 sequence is CASSLCNRAAAFF. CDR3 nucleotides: TGTGCCAGCAGTTTATGCAACAGGGCGGCGGCTTTCTTT.

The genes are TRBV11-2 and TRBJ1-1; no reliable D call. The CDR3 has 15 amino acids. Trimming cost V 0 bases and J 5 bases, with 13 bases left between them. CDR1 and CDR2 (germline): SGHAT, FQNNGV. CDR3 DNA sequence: TGTGCCAGCAGCTTAGATGGGTGGTCGGAGACTGAAGCTTTCTTT. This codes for CASSLDGWSETEAFF.

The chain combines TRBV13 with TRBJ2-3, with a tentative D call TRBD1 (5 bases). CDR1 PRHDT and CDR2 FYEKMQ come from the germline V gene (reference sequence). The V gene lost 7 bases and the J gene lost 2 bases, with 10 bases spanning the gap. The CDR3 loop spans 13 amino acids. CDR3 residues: CASKGSVTDTQYF. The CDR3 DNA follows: TGTGCCAGCAAGGGGTCGGTCACAGATACGCAGTATTTT.

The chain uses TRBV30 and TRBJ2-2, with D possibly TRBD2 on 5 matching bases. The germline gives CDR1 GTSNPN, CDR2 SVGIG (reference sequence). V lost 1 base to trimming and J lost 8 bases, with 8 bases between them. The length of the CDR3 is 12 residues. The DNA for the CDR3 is TGTGCCTGGAGTGCGCGGGCTGGGGAGCTGTTTTTT. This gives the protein CAWSARAGELFF.

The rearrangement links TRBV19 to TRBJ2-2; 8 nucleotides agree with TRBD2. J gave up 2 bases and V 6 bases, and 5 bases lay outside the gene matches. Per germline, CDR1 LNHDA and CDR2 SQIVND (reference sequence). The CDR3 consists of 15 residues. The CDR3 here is CASRLSGANTGELFF. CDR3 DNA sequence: TGTGCCAGTAGACTTAGCGGGGCAAACACCGGGGAGCTGTTTTTT.

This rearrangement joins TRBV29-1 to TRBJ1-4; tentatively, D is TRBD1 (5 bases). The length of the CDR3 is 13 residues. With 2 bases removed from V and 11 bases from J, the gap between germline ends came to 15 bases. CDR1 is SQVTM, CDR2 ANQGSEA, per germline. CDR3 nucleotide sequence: TGCAGCGTTGAATTTGGGTCTAGGGACAAACTGTTTTTT. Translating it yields CSVEFGSRDKLFF.

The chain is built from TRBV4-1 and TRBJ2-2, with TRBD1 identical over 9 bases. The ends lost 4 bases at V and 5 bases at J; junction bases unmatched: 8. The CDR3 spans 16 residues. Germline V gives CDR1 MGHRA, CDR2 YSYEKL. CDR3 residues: CASSLGTGRETGELFF. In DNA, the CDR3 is TGCGCCAGCAGCCTGGGGACAGGGAGGGAAACCGGGGAGCTGTTTTTT.

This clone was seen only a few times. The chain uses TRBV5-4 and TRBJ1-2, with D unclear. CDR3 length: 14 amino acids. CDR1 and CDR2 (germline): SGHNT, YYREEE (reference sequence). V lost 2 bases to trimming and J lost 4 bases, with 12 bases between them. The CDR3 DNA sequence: TGTGCCAGCAGCTTACAGTTTGACTCCTATGGCTACACCTTC. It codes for CASSLQFDSYGYTF.